These 27 T cell receptor beta chains were all obtained from the same sample, sequenced in a study of T cell repertoires in aging, cancer and after chemotherapy. TCR beta rearrangements were amplified from peripheral blood genomic DNA. Rearranged V-D-J TRB sequences were amplified with a mixed TRB-A/B primer pool. TCRdb re-derived calls from the multiplex PCR reads in MiXCR, one entry per CDR3 protein. The sample lists more than 9,500 distinct CDR3 sequences; roughly 37% were seen once. Sequencing used blood. Source of these receptors: a human donor in good health.

The chain links TRBV6-4 to TRBJ2-3; 11 bases match TRBD1. In germline, CDR1 is MRHNA, CDR2 SNTAGT. J gave up 4 bases and V 6 bases, and 3 bases lay outside the gene matches. This CDR3 region has 14 residues. As DNA, the CDR3 is TGTGCCAGCAGCCCGGGACAGGGGGCAGATACGCAGTATTTT. Translation gives CASSPGQGADTQYF.

The chain joins TRBV11-1 to TRBJ1-1; possibly TRBD1 for D (5 bases). The V and J ends lost 5 bases and 0 bases respectively, with 22 bases between them. The CDR3 loop spans 18 amino acids. Germline V gives CDR1 SGHAT, CDR2 FQDESV (reference sequence). The CDR3 nucleotides are TGTGCCAGCAGCCCGAAGCGGTGGCAGGGCCTCCTGAACACTGAAGCTTTCTTT. Translating it yields CASSPKRWQGLLNTEAFF.

The rearrangement links TRBV19 to TRBJ2-2; 7 bases agree with TRBD2. Germline CDR1 LNHDA, CDR2 SQIVND (reference sequence). The V and J ends lost 10 bases and 7 bases, in that order; junction bases with no gene match: 6. The CDR3 runs 12 residues. CDR3 sequence (DNA): TGTGCCACTGGGGGGGTTTTCGGGGAGCTGTTTTTT. Translated: CATGGVFGELFF. The full variable domain, with the rest looked up from reference TRBV19 and TRBJ2-2, is DGGITQSPKYLFRKEGQNVTLSCEQNLNHDAMYWYRQDPGQGLRLIYYSQIVNDFQKGDIAEGYSVSREKKESFPLTVTSAQKNPTAFYLCATGGVFGELFFGEGSRLTVL.

The chain employs TRBV19 and TRBJ2-2; 12 bases agree with TRBD2. CDR3 length: 16 amino acids. The J segment lost 4 bases and the V segment lost 7 bases, leaving 7 bases of the junction unmatched. Germline assignment: CDR1 LNHDA and CDR2 SQIVND (reference sequence). The CDR3 sequence is CASKGELAGGTGELFF. The CDR3 DNA is TGTGCCAGTAAGGGAGAACTAGCGGGAGGCACCGGGGAGCTGTTTTTT.

The V call is TRBV6-1, the J call TRBJ1-5; 11 positions agree with TRBD1. This CDR3 has 16 amino acids. V was pared by 1 base and J by 7 bases, with 6 bases of the junction left unmatched. From germline, CDR1 is MNHNS and CDR2 SASEGT. CDR3 DNA sequence: TGTGCCAGCAGTGAAGTCGGACAGGGGGCCGGGCAGCCCCAGCATTTT. Translating gives CASSEVGQGAGQPQHF.

Regarding this clonotype: A much larger clone differs from this one at a single base, so this may be a read error. This rearrangement joins TRBV29-1 to TRBJ2-4, with 9 bases identical to TRBD1. V was pared by 4 bases and J by 4 bases, with 2 bases of the junction left unmatched. Looked up from germline, CDR1 is SQVTM and CDR2 is ANQGSEA. The CDR3 totals 13 residues. CDR3 in amino acids: CSVVGQGKNIQYF. The CDR3 DNA reads TGCAGCGTTGTGGGACAGGGTAAAAACATTCAGTACTTC.

This clonotype was counted between two and nine times. The chain uses TRBV27 and TRBJ2-3; D gene uncertain. The CDR3 is 13 residues long. Deletions cut 3 bases from V and 0 bases from J, with 4 bases between. CDR1 is MNHEY and CDR2 is SMNVEV in the germline V gene (reference sequence). CDR3 in amino acids: CASSFGSTDTQYF. The CDR3 bases are TGTGCCAGCAGTTTTGGGAGCACAGATACGCAGTATTTT.

This chain joins TRBV29-1 and TRBJ2-5, with a tentative D call TRBD1 (8 bases). The CDR3 has 14 residues. Germline V gene sequence: CDR1 SQVTM, CDR2 ANQGSEA. Trimming pared 6 bases from V and 5 bases from J, leaving 19 bases between. CDR3 DNA: TGCAGCGTGGGGGGGGCAGGGGGCGGGGAGACCCAGTACTTC. Its translation is CSVGGAGGGETQYF.

The chain uses TRBV13 and TRBJ2-1; 7 bases align to TRBD1. CDR3 size: 12 residues. CDR1 and CDR2 (germline): PRHDT, FYEKMQ (reference sequence). Losses at the gene ends were 5 bases for V and 13 bases for J; bases not matched to a gene: 8. The CDR3 is CASSPRQGHQFF. The CDR3 bases are TGTGCCAGCAGCCCCCGACAGGGTCATCAGTTCTTC. Full variable domain (outside the CDR3, taken from reference TRBV13 and TRBJ2-1): AAGVIQSPRHLIKEKRETATLKCYPIPRHDTVYWYQQGPGQDPQFLISFYEKMQSDKGSIPDRFSAQQFSDYHSELNMSSLELGDSALYFCASSPRQGHQFFGPGTRLTVL.

This clonotype came up a few times. J is TRBJ2-5 and V is TRBV12-3 or TRBV12-4, with 8 nucleotides matching TRBD2. The V gene end was trimmed by 7 bases and the J gene end by 3 bases; junction bases not matched to a gene: 7. This CDR3 comprises 14 residues. CDR3 loop: CASTTWGLEETQYF. The CDR3 DNA follows: TGTGCCAGCACCACCTGGGGACTAGAAGAGACCCAGTACTTC.

This clonotype has more than one count but fewer than ten. The V call is TRBV18, the J call TRBJ2-3, with D unclear. Looked up from germline, CDR1 is KGHSH and CDR2 is LQKENI. The CDR3 extends over 13 amino acids. The V end lost 3 bases, the J end lost 7 bases, and 11 bases lay between the germline ends. This CDR3 is CASSPAVGNTQYF. CDR3 coding DNA: TGTGCCAGCTCACCGGCGGTGGGAAATACGCAGTATTTT. The complete variable domain, with remaining parts taken from reference TRBV18 and TRBJ2-3, reads NAGVMQNPRHLVRRRGQEARLRCSPMKGHSHVYWYRQLPEEGLKFMVYLQKENIIDESGMPKERFSAEFPKEGPSILRIQQVVRGDSAAYFCASSPAVGNTQYFGPGTRLTVL.

This clonotype was detected only a few times. This rearrangement joins TRBV19 to TRBJ1-5; D perhaps matches TRBD1 (5 bases). CDR3 length equals 12 residues. V was clipped by 6 bases and J by 7 bases, with 10 bases between them. In germline, CDR1 is LNHDA, CDR2 SQIVND (reference sequence). The CDR3 here is CASSFRGQPQHF. The CDR3 region has the DNA TGTGCCAGTAGCTTCCGGGGGCAGCCCCAGCATTTT.

The CDR3 coding sequence is TGTGCCATCAGTCGACAGGGGGAGGCTTTCTTT. Amino acid sequence: CAISRQGEAFF. The chain links TRBV10-3 to TRBJ1-1; the match to TRBD1 covers 9 bases. Trimming cost V 5 bases and J 11 bases; bases outside gene matches: 3. Per the germline V gene, CDR1 is ENHRY and CDR2 is SYGVKD. This CDR3 is built from 11 residues.

This clonotype counts as medium-sized (0.01 to 0.1%). The V and J genes are TRBV11-1 and TRBJ2-1; perhaps TRBD2 as D (6 bases). Germline values: CDR1 SGHAT, CDR2 FQDESV (reference sequence). The CDR3 is 16 amino acids. V was trimmed by 7 bases and J by 0 bases, leaving 16 bases between them. CDR3 amino acids: CASTLWAGSSYNEQFF. In DNA, the CDR3 is TGTGCCAGCACCCTATGGGCGGGGAGCTCCTACAATGAGCAGTTCTTC.

The chain is built from TRBV27 and TRBJ2-1; tentatively, D is TRBD1 (6 bases). V was clipped by 7 bases and J by 6 bases, with 16 bases between them. This CDR3 is 14 amino acids long. The germline V gene has CDR1 MNHEY and CDR2 SMNVEV (reference sequence). The CDR3 nucleotides read TGTGCCAGCAATGACAGGTTCTACGGCAATGAGCAGTTCTTC. As protein: CASNDRFYGNEQFF.

By share, this clonotype ranks as medium-sized (0.01 to 0.1%). The chain carries TRBV7-7 and TRBJ2-3; possible D gene TRBD1, 5 bases. The CDR3 contains 14 residues. Germline CDR1 reads SSHAT; CDR2 reads FNYEAQ (reference sequence). Between the trimmed V and J ends, which lost 5 bases and 2 bases, there was a span of 11 bases. DNA for the CDR3: TGTGCCAGCAGCGCTACAGGATACACAGATACGCAGTATTTT. Amino acids: CASSATGYTDTQYF.

The CDR3 here is CASSRGRLGDTQYF. DNA for the CDR3: TGTGCCAGCAGTCGCGGGAGATTGGGAGATACGCAGTATTTT. The V and J genes are TRBV6-5 and TRBJ2-3, with 7 nucleotides matching TRBD2. The ends lost 5 bases at V and 5 bases at J; junction bases unmatched: 7. The CDR3 covers 14 residues. Germline CDR1 MNHEY, CDR2 SVGAGI.

The chain combines TRBV5-1 with TRBJ2-7, with 7 bases that match TRBD1. V shed 3 bases, J shed 7 bases, and the junction held 13 bases outside the gene matches. The germline gives CDR1 SGHRS, CDR2 YFSETQ. The CDR3 has 15 residues. CDR3 DNA: TGCGCCAGCAGCTCCGACCGACAGGGTATGAGGGAGCAGTACTTC. Translating it yields CASSSDRQGMREQYF.

This clonotype was observed a few times. This chain joins TRBV5-6 and TRBJ2-3; D is unresolved. V lost 4 bases, J lost 0 bases, and 12 bases lay in between. This CDR3 comprises 15 residues. The V gene's germline CDR1 is SGHDT and CDR2 YYEEEE. DNA of the CDR3: TGTGCCAGCAGCCACTTCGACGGAAGCACAGATACGCAGTATTTT. As protein: CASSHFDGSTDTQYF. Based on the CDR3 plus reference TRBV5-6 and TRBJ2-3, the full variable domain is DAGVTQSPTHLIKTRGQQVTLRCSPKSGHDTVSWYQQALGQGPQFIFQYYEEEERQRGNFPDRFSGHQFPNYSSELNVNALLLGDSALYLCASSHFDGSTDTQYFGPGTRLTVL.

CDR3 protein: CASSLGAGLYEQYF. CDR3 coding DNA: TGTGCCAGCAGCTTGGGAGCGGGCCTTTACGAGCAGTACTTC. V is TRBV7-9 and J is TRBJ2-7; maybe TRBD2 (6 bases). The CDR3 contains 14 residues. Germline V gives CDR1 SEHNR, CDR2 FQNEAQ (reference sequence). V was pared by 3 bases and J by 4 bases, with 13 bases between.

This clonotype is medium-sized in the sample. J is TRBJ2-2 and V is TRBV15; 10 nucleotides match TRBD2. The V gene's germline CDR1 is LNHNV and CDR2 YYDKDF (reference sequence). The CDR3 length is 17 residues. V gave up 1 base and J gave up 0 bases; unmatched junction bases: 2. The CDR3 DNA reads as TGTGCCACCAGCAGAGCCGGGACTAGCGCGAACACCGGGGAGCTGTTTTTT. Translating it yields CATSRAGTSANTGELFF.

This rearrangement joins TRBV5-4 to TRBJ2-7; D is possibly TRBD2 (6 bases). CDR1 is SGHNT and CDR2 is YYREEE in the germline V gene (reference sequence). V was cut by 4 bases and J by 9 bases, with 14 bases left in between. This CDR3 is 12 amino acids long. DNA for the CDR3: TGTGCCAGCAGCCTGGACATGGAGGGGCAGTACTTC. It is translated as CASSLDMEGQYF.

The J gene is TRBJ2-5, the V gene TRBV5-4; TRBD2 matches 14 bases. After removal of 4 bases from V and 4 bases from J, the junction contained 3 bases not matched to a gene. CDR1 is SGHNT, CDR2 YYREEE, per germline (reference sequence). The CDR3 totals 15 residues. CDR3: CASSTGLAGAETQYF. The DNA for the CDR3 is TGTGCCAGCAGCACGGGACTAGCGGGAGCAGAGACCCAGTACTTC.

Judged by abundance, this clonotype is medium-sized. The chain links TRBV29-1 to TRBJ2-3; D is unclear. Germline CDR1 reads SQVTM; CDR2 reads ANQGSEA. The CDR3 loop spans 15 amino acids. Trimming took off 6 bases at V and 0 bases at J, with 16 bases between the two ends. CDR3 sequence (DNA): TGCAGCGTCCATGGGGTCGCTCCTAGCACAGATACGCAGTATTTT. Its translation is CSVHGVAPSTDTQYF.

CDR3 bases: TGTGCCATCAGTGGGACAGGAGATAATGAAAAACTGTTTTTT. Translation gives CAISGTGDNEKLFF. The chain links TRBV10-3 to TRBJ1-4; the match to TRBD1 covers 7 bases. Trimming at V came to 4 bases and at J to 4 bases, leaving 3 bases not matched to a gene. The CDR3 loop spans 14 amino acids. Germline-derived CDR1 and CDR2 are ENHRY and SYGVKD.

In this sample, this clonotype is medium-sized. This CDR3 reads CSVEDPLDEQFF. In nucleotides, the CDR3 is TGCAGCGTTGAAGACCCACTCGATGAGCAGTTCTTC. J is TRBJ2-1 and V is TRBV29-1; D not certain. V lost 0 bases, J lost 8 bases, and 8 bases lay in between. This CDR3 is built from 12 residues. CDR1 is SQVTM and CDR2 is ANQGSEA in the germline V gene.

The chain links TRBV6-5 to TRBJ1-4; D is ambiguous. The V end was cut by 5 bases, the J end by 6 bases, with 16 bases between. Germline assignment: CDR1 MNHEY and CDR2 SVGAGI. The CDR3 loop spans 15 amino acids. CDR3 loop: CASSPGPLRDEKLFF. The CDR3 bases are TGTGCCAGCAGTCCCGGACCGCTTCGGGATGAAAAACTGTTTTTT.